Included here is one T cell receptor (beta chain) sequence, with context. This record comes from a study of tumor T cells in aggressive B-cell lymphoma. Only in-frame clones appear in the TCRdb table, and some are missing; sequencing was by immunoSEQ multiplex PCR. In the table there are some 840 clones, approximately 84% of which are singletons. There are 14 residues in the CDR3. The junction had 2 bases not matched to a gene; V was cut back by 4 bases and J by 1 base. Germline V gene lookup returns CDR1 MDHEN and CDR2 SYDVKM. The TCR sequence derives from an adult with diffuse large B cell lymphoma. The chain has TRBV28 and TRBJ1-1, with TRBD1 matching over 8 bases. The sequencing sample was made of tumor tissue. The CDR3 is CASSSTGGNTEAFF. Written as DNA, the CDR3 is TGTGCCAGCAGTTCCACAGGGGGGAACACTGAAGCTTTCTTT.